This record looks at one T cell receptor (beta chain) sequence and its context. Its antigen is undetermined. Vbeta (60) and Jbeta (13) primers were used in the PCR. Libraries were prepared by immunoSEQ multiplex PCR; TCRdb keeps only in-frame clonotypes and omits some of them. Of some 160,000 clones in the sample, 70% to 85% were seen once. This sample was included in a study of cytomegalovirus exposure and HLA in healthy donors. Regarding the study as a whole: Later examination showed HLA-associated TCR beta chains had greater clonal expansion than equally common others. A later look showed TCR association rates differing by HLA locus, highest for DRB1 and lowest for HLA-C.

Material for sequencing was PBMCs. The receptor was derived from a woman in her twenties or thirties in good health and CMV-seronegative.

The CDR3 DNA reads as TGTGCCAGTAGTATTGGGGAAGGGGCTATGAACACTGAAGCTTTCTTT. Its translation: CASSIGEGAMNTEAFF. The rearrangement links TRBV19 to TRBJ1-1; TRBD1 is a possible D gene (5 bases). The germline CDR1 and CDR2 sequences are LNHDA and SQIVND (reference sequence). CDR3 size: 16 residues. The germline V and J ends were trimmed by 3 bases and 0 bases, with 14 bases remaining between them. The full variable domain, in which reference TRBV19 and TRBJ1-1 provide the parts outside the CDR3, is DGGITQSPKYLFRKEGQNVTLSCEQNLNHDAMYWYRQDPGQGLRLIYYSQIVNDFQKGDIAEGYSVSREKKESFPLTVTSAQKNPTAFYLCASSIGEGAMNTEAFFGQGTRLTVV.